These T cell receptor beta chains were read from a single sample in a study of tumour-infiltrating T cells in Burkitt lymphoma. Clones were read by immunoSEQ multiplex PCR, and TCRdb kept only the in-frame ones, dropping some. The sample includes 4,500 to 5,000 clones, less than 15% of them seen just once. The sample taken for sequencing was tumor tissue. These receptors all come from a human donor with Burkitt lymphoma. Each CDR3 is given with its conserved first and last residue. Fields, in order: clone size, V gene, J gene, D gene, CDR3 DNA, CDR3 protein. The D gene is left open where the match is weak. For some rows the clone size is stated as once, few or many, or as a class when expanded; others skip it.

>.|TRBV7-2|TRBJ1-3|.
TGTGCCAGCAGGCGCAGGGAGGAAAACACCATATATTTT
CASRRREENTIYF
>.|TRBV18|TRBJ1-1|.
TGTGCCAGCTCACCAAAACAGCCCAAACGGAACACTGAAGCTTTCTTT
CASSPKQPKRNTEAFF
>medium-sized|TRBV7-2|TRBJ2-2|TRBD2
TGTGCCAGCACCAGAAGGGGCAGGGACTACACGAACACCGGGGAGCTGTTTTTT
CASTRRGRDYTNTGELFF
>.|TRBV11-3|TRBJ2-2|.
TGTGCCAGCAGCTTATTCGGGGGCCCGAACACCGGGGAGCTGTTTTTT
CASSLFGGPNTGELFF
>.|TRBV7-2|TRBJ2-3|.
TGTGCCAGCAGCTTAGGGGGTCGTCTCTTCCTTACAGATACGCAGTATTTT
CASSLGGRLFLTDTQYF
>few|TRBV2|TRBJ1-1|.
TGTGCCAGCAGTACCTCCAGGGGAGGGGACACTGAAGCTTTCTTT
CASSTSRGGDTEAFF
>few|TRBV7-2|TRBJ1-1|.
TGTGCCAGCAGCCGTATCGGGGGAAAGAACACTGAAGCTTTCTTT
CASSRIGGKNTEAFF
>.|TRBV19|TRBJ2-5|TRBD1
TGTGCCAGTAGTCCTACAGGGGGTTTTCAGGAGACCCAGTACTTC
CASSPTGGFQETQYF
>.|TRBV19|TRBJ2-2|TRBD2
TGTGCCAGTAGTATACGGGGGCTAGCGGGAGGGCCGGTTCGTAGCACCGGGGAGCTGTTTTTT
CASSIRGLAGGPVRSTGELFF
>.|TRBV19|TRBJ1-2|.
TGTGCCAGTACCAATGGGGCCTCCAGATCTAACTATGGCTACACCTTC
CASTNGASRSNYGYTF
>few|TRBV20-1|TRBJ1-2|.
TGCAGTGCTAGAATATCCCGGGGCTACACCTTC
CSARISRGYTF
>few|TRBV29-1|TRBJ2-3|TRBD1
TGCAGCGTTGACTCGACTGAGGGGGCTGGGGGCACAGATACGCAGTATTTT
CSVDSTEGAGGTDTQYF
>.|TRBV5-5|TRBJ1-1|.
TGTGCCAGCAGCTTGGATCTTATACCTTTGGCCAGACTCTTGAACACTGAAGCTTTCTTT
CASSLDLIPLARLLNTEAFF